Below are 31 T cell receptor beta chains sequenced from a single sample in a study of human CD4 T cells and Enterobacteriaceae. Assay: immunoSEQ multiplex PCR; the TCRdb copy retains only in-frame clones and omits some. Of some 30,000 clones listed, about 80% are singletons. Memory CD4+ T cells were sorted as all CD4+ cells except CD45RA+CCR7+CD95- naive cells, over 95% pure. The specimen was memory CD4+ T cells from blood. The receptors shown here come from a human donor in good health.

The rearrangement links TRBV5-6 to TRBJ2-3; D is possibly TRBD1 (5 bases). The germline V gene has CDR1 SGHDT and CDR2 YYEEEE. This CDR3 has 14 residues. Trimming removed 5 bases from V and 0 bases from J, with 10 bases in between. In DNA form, the CDR3 reads TGTGCCAGCAGGTGGGGCTCGAGCACAGATACGCAGTATTTT. Its translation is CASRWGSSTDTQYF.

In its sample, this clone was seen once. The chain uses TRBV19 and TRBJ2-1; 14 positions match TRBD2. J lost 8 bases, V lost 6 bases, and 6 bases had no gene match. The CDR3 has 15 residues. CDR1 is LNHDA and CDR2 is SQIVND in the germline V gene (reference sequence). The CDR3 loop is CASRRLAGGPHEQFF. As DNA, the CDR3 is TGTGCCAGTAGGAGACTAGCGGGAGGGCCCCATGAGCAGTTCTTC.

The genes are TRBV11-2 and TRBJ1-1; the D is unclear. Germline lookup yields CDR1 SGHAT and CDR2 FQNNGV. CDR3 length: 11 amino acids. V was clipped by 1 base and J by 8 bases, with 5 bases between them. Written as DNA, the CDR3 is TGTGCCAGCAGCTTAGGGTGGGAAGCTTTCTTT. It codes for CASSLGWEAFF.

The V gene is TRBV5-1, the J gene TRBJ2-7; 9 nucleotides line up with TRBD1. This CDR3 contains 14 residues. Germline CDR1 SGHRS, CDR2 YFSETQ. The V gene end was trimmed by 3 bases and the J gene end by 4 bases; junction bases not matched to a gene: 5. CDR3 sequence: CASSSGTGIYEQYF. In DNA form, the CDR3 reads TGCGCCAGCAGCTCCGGGACAGGGATTTACGAGCAGTACTTC.

The J gene is TRBJ1-5, the V gene TRBV28; D is ambiguous. V was trimmed by 6 bases and J by 1 base, leaving 10 bases between them. The V gene's germline CDR1 is MDHEN and CDR2 SYDVKM. The CDR3 is 14 residues long. The CDR3 DNA reads TGTGCCAGCAGCCGAAAACGGAGCAATCAGCCCCAGCATTTT. Its protein is CASSRKRSNQPQHF.

The chain carries TRBV14 and TRBJ2-3; D not resolved. V lost 4 bases and J lost 0, with 5 bases in between. The length of the CDR3 is 13 residues. Germline assignment: CDR1 SGHDN and CDR2 FVKESK. CDR3 residues: CASSRFSTDTQYF. The CDR3, as DNA: TGTGCCAGCAGCCGGTTTAGCACAGATACGCAGTATTTT.

J is TRBJ2-1 and V is TRBV19, with TRBD2 as a possible D gene (6 bases). The V gene lost 1 base and the J gene lost 6 bases, with 10 bases spanning the gap. The CDR3 consists of 14 residues. Germline CDR1 LNHDA, CDR2 SQIVND (reference sequence). The CDR3 DNA reads as TGTGCCAGTAGTATAGTCGGAGGGACCAATGAGCAGTTCTTC. Its protein product is CASSIVGGTNEQFF.

The chain uses TRBV9 and TRBJ2-5, with 7 bases that match TRBD2. The J call may not be correct, given that the DNA end is closer to TRBJ2-7. The CDR3 runs to 15 residues. CDR1 is SGDLS, CDR2 YYNGEE, per germline. The DNA of the CDR3 is TGTGCCAGCAGCGTAGAGTCTAGCGGCTCCTACGAGCAGTACTTC. Encoded protein: CASSVESSGSYEQYF.

The table lists this clone with a count of one. The gene calls are TRBV30 and TRBJ1-2, with TRBD1 as a possible D gene (6 bases). Germline lookup yields CDR1 GTSNPN and CDR2 SVGIG (reference sequence). The V end was cut by 4 bases, the J end by 7 bases, with 16 bases between. This CDR3 region has 13 residues. CDR3 DNA sequence: TGTGCCTGGACTTACAGGGTGGGCTTTGGCTACACCTTC. As protein: CAWTYRVGFGYTF. Full variable domain (rest looked up from reference TRBV30 and TRBJ1-2): SQTIHQWPATLVQPVGSPLSLECTVEGTSNPNLYWYRQAAGRGLQLLFYSVGIGQISSEVPQNLSASRPQDRQFILSSKKLLLSDSGFYLCAWTYRVGFGYTFGSGTRLTVV.

The V and J genes are TRBV2 and TRBJ2-7; 15 bases agree with TRBD2. The germline V gene encodes CDR1 SNHLY and CDR2 FYNNEI. The length of the CDR3 is 18 residues. V dropped 6 bases and J dropped 0; count of bases not matched to a gene: 9. The CDR3 loop reads CASRGGTSGRIFSYEQYF. CDR3 nucleotide sequence: TGTGCCAGCAGGGGTGGGACTAGCGGGAGGATATTCTCCTACGAGCAGTACTTC.

This clone was seen a few times. A read error may produce the germline difference seen at one junction end. The chain uses TRBV28 and TRBJ1-2; D is possibly TRBD1 (6 bases). CDR3 length: 11 amino acids. Per germline, CDR1 MDHEN and CDR2 SYDVKM. CDR3 DNA: TGTGCCAGCAGTTTGCACAGGGTATACGCCTTC. It is translated as CASSLHRVYAF.

The V call is TRBV29-1, the J call TRBJ1-2; maybe TRBD1 (6 bases). V gave up 3 bases and J gave up 6 bases, with 14 bases separating them. This CDR3 is 13 amino acids long. Germline CDR1 reads SQVTM; CDR2 reads ANQGSEA. The CDR3 nucleotides are TGCAGCGTTGATTACGGGACATCGGATGGCTACACCTTC. Amino acids: CSVDYGTSDGYTF. The full variable domain, rest sourced from reference TRBV29-1 and TRBJ1-2, is SAVISQKPSRDICQRGTSLTIQCQVDSQVTMMFWYRQQPGQSLTLIATANQGSEATYESGFVIDKFPISRPNLTFSTLTVSNMSPEDSSIYLCSVDYGTSDGYTFGSGTRLTVV.

This clone appeared a single time. V gene TRBV7-2 combines with J gene TRBJ1-5, with D hard to call. From germline, CDR1 is SGHTA and CDR2 FQGNSA. CDR3 length: 14 residues. With 5 bases removed from V and 3 bases from J, the gap between germline ends came to 11 bases. CDR3 protein: CASSQNSINQPQHF. In DNA form, the CDR3 reads TGTGCCAGCAGCCAGAACAGTATCAATCAGCCCCAGCATTTT.

V usage is TRBV7-2 and J usage is TRBJ2-2; 7 nucleotides align to TRBD2. Germline V CDR1 and CDR2: SGHTA, FQGNSA. Trimming removed 0 bases from V and 5 bases from J; junction bases left unmatched: 9. The CDR3 extends over 17 amino acids. Here the CDR3 reads CASSLALTGGGTGELFF. In DNA form, the CDR3 reads TGTGCCAGCAGCTTAGCGTTGACGGGAGGAGGAACCGGGGAGCTGTTTTTT.

The chain uses TRBV27 and TRBJ2-7, with 7 positions matching TRBD1. The V and J ends lost 5 bases and 4 bases, in that order; junction bases with no gene match: 8. CDR3 size: 14 residues. In germline, CDR1 is MNHEY, CDR2 SMNVEV (reference sequence). The CDR3 region has the DNA TGTGCCAGCAGTCCGGGACAGTCCCGTTACGAGCAGTACTTC. This codes for CASSPGQSRYEQYF.

This clone occurred a few times. The rearrangement links TRBV28 to TRBJ1-2; maybe TRBD1 (5 bases). V lost 6 bases to trimming and J lost 2 bases, with 7 bases between them. This CDR3 region has 12 residues. The germline CDR1 and CDR2 sequences are MDHEN and SYDVKM. In nucleotides, the CDR3 is TGTGCCAGCAGATCAGGGAACTATGGCTACACCTTC. Translation gives CASRSGNYGYTF.

In this sample, this clone turned up a few times. The chain combines TRBV18 with TRBJ2-7; 11 nucleotides match TRBD2. The CDR3 has 17 residues. Unmatched junction bases numbered 9, after V lost 4 bases and J lost 1 base. Germline V gene sequence: CDR1 KGHSH, CDR2 LQKENI. CDR3 in DNA: TGTGCCAGCTCACTCACCACGGGGACTAGCGGATCCTACGAGCAGTACTTC. Its protein is CASSLTTGTSGSYEQYF.

This chain connects TRBV27 to TRBJ2-1, with 12 bases aligning to TRBD2. The germline V gene has CDR1 MNHEY and CDR2 SMNVEV (reference sequence). Losses at the gene ends were 1 base for V and 2 bases for J; bases not matched to a gene: 9. The CDR3 runs 19 residues. The CDR3 nucleotides read TGTGCCAGCAGTTTATACCTGTCTAGCGGGAGGGGGGCCTACAATGAGCAGTTCTTC. Translation gives CASSLYLSSGRGAYNEQFF.

The chain links TRBV27 to TRBJ2-7, with TRBD1 matching over 10 bases. Germline V gene lookup returns CDR1 MNHEY and CDR2 SMNVEV (reference sequence). The V segment lost 10 bases and the J segment 4 bases; nucleotides outside the gene matches: 7. The CDR3 has 13 amino acids. The CDR3 nucleotides read TGTGCCACCCGGGACAGGGGAAGGTACGAGCAGTACTTC. It translates to CATRDRGRYEQYF.

This clone was counted between two and nine times. The chain uses TRBV19 and TRBJ2-1; TRBD2 is a possible D gene (7 bases). Germline V CDR1 and CDR2: LNHDA, SQIVND (reference sequence). The ends were cut back, 6 bases at V and 5 bases at J, with 14 bases in the middle. CDR3 length: 14 amino acids. CDR3 sequence: CASRVRGAHNEQFF. In DNA, the CDR3 is TGTGCCAGTAGGGTTCGGGGGGCGCACAATGAGCAGTTCTTC.

This rearrangement joins TRBV5-1 to TRBJ2-7; D is perhaps TRBD2 (6 bases). This CDR3 region has 15 residues. Looked up from germline, CDR1 is SGHRS and CDR2 is YFSETQ. Trimming cost V 4 bases and J 6 bases, with 20 bases left between them. As DNA, the CDR3 is TGCGCCAGCAGCACGGTCGGGGGACCTGCGTCCGAGCAGTACTTC. This translates into CASSTVGGPASEQYF.

The J gene is TRBJ1-2, the V gene TRBV29-1; 11 positions match TRBD1. CDR3 size: 13 residues. Trimming cost V 5 bases and J 7 bases; bases outside gene matches: 6. The germline CDR1 and CDR2 sequences are SQVTM and ANQGSEA. Written as DNA, the CDR3 is TGCAGCGTTACGGGACAGGGGGAGTCTGGCTACACCTTC. As protein: CSVTGQGESGYTF.

The chain recombines TRBV28 with TRBJ1-2; no definite D call. The germline V gene has CDR1 MDHEN and CDR2 SYDVKM. This CDR3 has 12 residues. V lost 5 bases and J 4 bases, leaving 8 bases between the germline ends. DNA of the CDR3: TGTGCCAGCAGTCCCCCAGTCTATGGCTACACCTTC. Protein product: CASSPPVYGYTF.

V is TRBV1 and J is TRBJ1-3; the table's D gene call, TRBD1, was not cross checked with the DNA. TRBV1 is annotated as a pseudogene. This CDR3 contains 18 residues. This chain's CDR3 is CTSSQGPTGVISGNTIYF. CDR3 coding DNA: TGCACCAGCAGCCAAGGGCCGACAGGGGTGATCTCTGGAAACACCATATATTTT.

CDR3 in DNA: TGTGCCAGCAGCTACCCTCCCGGGACAGGGCTCGGCGAGCAGTACTTC. Amino acids: CASSYPPGTGLGEQYF. The gene calls are TRBV11-1 and TRBJ2-7, with 9 bases fitting TRBD1. This CDR3 region has 16 residues. Germline V gives CDR1 SGHAT, CDR2 FQDESV (reference sequence). V trimming: 4 bases; J trimming: 6 bases; junction bases outside the gene matches: 13.

This clone was seen only once. The V call is TRBV7-9, the J call TRBJ1-2, with TRBD1 matching over 7 bases. The V and J ends lost 5 bases and 4 bases, in that order; junction bases with no gene match: 4. The CDR3 is made up of 13 amino acids. CDR1 and CDR2 (germline): SEHNR, FQNEAQ (reference sequence). The CDR3 sequence is CASSPRQGYGYTF. In DNA form, the CDR3 reads TGTGCCAGCAGCCCCCGACAGGGCTATGGCTACACCTTC.

The chain employs TRBV19 and TRBJ2-6; 7 bases match TRBD1. Germline V gene lookup returns CDR1 LNHDA and CDR2 SQIVND (reference sequence). The length of the CDR3 is 16 residues. V shed 3 bases, J shed 2 bases, and the junction held 4 bases outside the gene matches. The CDR3 loop is CASSIHQGAGANVLTF. CDR3 nucleotides: TGTGCCAGTAGTATCCACCAGGGGGCTGGGGCCAACGTCCTGACTTTC. The full variable domain, with the rest looked up from reference TRBV19 and TRBJ2-6, is DGGITQSPKYLFRKEGQNVTLSCEQNLNHDAMYWYRQDPGQGLRLIYYSQIVNDFQKGDIAEGYSVSREKKESFPLTVTSAQKNPTAFYLCASSIHQGAGANVLTFGAGSRLTVL.

This chain uses TRBV13 with TRBJ2-7; no clear D. There are 13 residues in the CDR3. CDR1 is PRHDT and CDR2 is FYEKMQ in the germline V gene (reference sequence). With 2 bases removed from V and 3 bases from J, the gap between germline ends came to 8 bases. The CDR3 DNA reads as TGTGCCAGCAGCTTAAATCTATTCTACGAGCAGTACTTC. Amino acid sequence: CASSLNLFYEQYF. Based on the CDR3 plus reference TRBV13 and TRBJ2-7, the full variable domain is AAGVIQSPRHLIKEKRETATLKCYPIPRHDTVYWYQQGPGQDPQFLISFYEKMQSDKGSIPDRFSAQQFSDYHSELNMSSLELGDSALYFCASSLNLFYEQYFGPGTRLTVT.

The chain combines TRBV5-5 with TRBJ1-5, with D uncertain. The CDR3 consists of 13 residues. Trimming shortened V by 2 bases and J by 5 bases, and 8 bases separated the two germline ends. CDR1 SGHKS and CDR2 YYEKEE come from the germline V gene (reference sequence). The CDR3 coding sequence is TGTGCCAGCAGCTTAAATCCAGATCAGCCCCAGCATTTT. The encoded protein is CASSLNPDQPQHF.

V usage is TRBV14 and J usage is TRBJ1-5; the D is unclear. CDR3 length equals 12 residues. Germline-derived CDR1 and CDR2 are SGHDN and FVKESK. V gave up 1 base and J gave up 7 bases, with 5 bases separating them. The CDR3 spells CASSQGYQPQHF. CDR3 coding DNA: TGTGCCAGCAGCCAAGGGTACCAGCCCCAGCATTTT.

The CDR3 nucleotides are TGTGCCAGTAGTACAAACGACAGGGCCTACGAGCAGTACTTC. Residues: CASSTNDRAYEQYF. The chain links TRBV19 to TRBJ2-7, with 7 positions matching TRBD1. The V segment lost 4 bases and the J segment 2 bases; nucleotides outside the gene matches: 5. CDR1 and CDR2 from the germline V gene are LNHDA and SQIVND (reference sequence). This CDR3 is 14 amino acids long.